The 12 T cell receptor beta chains below all came from one sample that was sequenced in a study of T cell responses to AZD1222 COVID-19 vaccine. Generated by immunoSEQ multiplex PCR, the TCRdb table keeps only in-frame clones and is missing some. The table has 150,000 to 200,000 clones, around 86% seen once. Specimen: peripheral blood, collected on day 0 of MenACWY control vaccination. All receptors come from an adult in good health.

The chain has TRBV6-2 or TRBV6-3 and TRBJ2-1, with 12 positions matching TRBD2. V gave up 6 bases and J gave up 5 bases; unmatched junction bases: 8. The CDR3 is made up of 16 amino acids. The germline V gene encodes CDR1 MNHEY and CDR2 SVGEGT. The CDR3 nucleotides read TGTGCCAGCAGCCTACACCCTAGCGGGAGGGACAATGAGCAGTTCTTC. Translating gives CASSLHPSGRDNEQFF.

V gene TRBV10-3 combines with J gene TRBJ1-1; unclear D gene. Trimming left V 2 bases short and J 0 bases short, with 10 bases between. Germline-derived CDR1 and CDR2 are ENHRY and SYGVKD. The CDR3 is made up of 15 amino acids. The CDR3 sequence: CAISERPAMNTEAFF. The CDR3 DNA reads TGTGCCATCAGTGAGAGGCCGGCCATGAACACTGAAGCTTTCTTT.

The chain combines TRBV7-9 with TRBJ2-7; 9 positions match TRBD1. The junction had 7 bases not matched to a gene; V was cut back by 2 bases and J by 8 bases. Germline CDR1 and CDR2: SEHNR and FQNEAQ (reference sequence). The CDR3 runs 14 residues. In DNA, the CDR3 is TGTGCCAGCAGCTTACGGGACAGGGTTTTCAAGCAGTACTTC. Encoded protein: CASSLRDRVFKQYF.

J is TRBJ1-2 and V is TRBV6-2 or TRBV6-3; weak D call: TRBD1 (6 bases). The germline V and J ends were trimmed by 5 bases and 1 base, with 14 bases remaining between them. The germline gives CDR1 MNHEY, CDR2 SVGEGT. There are 15 residues in the CDR3. DNA for the CDR3: TGTGCCAGCAGTCTAGAGGGACATAATAACTATGGCTACACCTTC. Residues: CASSLEGHNNYGYTF.

The chain uses TRBV28 and TRBJ2-2, with 13 bases lining up with TRBD2. With V trimmed by 7 bases and J by 2 bases, 10 bases remained unmatched. CDR1 and CDR2 (germline): MDHEN, SYDVKM. This CDR3 has 18 amino acids. CDR3 in DNA: TGTGCCAGCACCACCTCCGGGACTAGCGGGGCCAACACCGGGGAGCTGTTTTTT. This sequence encodes CASTTSGTSGANTGELFF.

This chain uses TRBV6-1 with TRBJ1-6; D might be TRBD1 (6 bases). The ends were cut back, 1 base at V and 14 bases at J, with 12 bases in the middle. The V gene's germline CDR1 is MNHNS and CDR2 SASEGT. The CDR3 has 13 residues. The CDR3 here is CASSEGASGALHF. The CDR3 region has the DNA TGTGCCAGCAGTGAAGGGGCCTCAGGGGCCCTCCACTTT.

V gene TRBV7-2 combines with J gene TRBJ2-1; TRBD1 aligns across 7 bases. The CDR3 spans 17 residues. V was pared by 5 bases and J by 0 bases, with 10 bases of the junction left unmatched. Germline V gene data show CDR1 as SGHTA and CDR2 as FQGNSA. The CDR3 protein is CASSPRTGFSSYNEQFF. The CDR3 DNA is TGTGCCAGCAGCCCCAGGACAGGTTTTAGCTCCTACAATGAGCAGTTCTTC.

The chain is built from TRBV6-1 and TRBJ1-2; D may be TRBD1 (6 bases). The ends were cut back, 3 bases at V and 5 bases at J, with 16 bases in the middle. CDR1 is MNHNS, CDR2 SASEGT, per germline. This CDR3 is built from 15 residues. CDR3 residues: CASSEGGGRGYGYTF. For the CDR3, the DNA is TGTGCCAGCAGTGAGGGGGGGGGCCGCGGTTATGGCTACACCTTC.

DNA of the CDR3: TGTGCCAGTAGTGAGACAGTCTTCCAAGAGACCCAGTACTTC. Residues: CASSETVFQETQYF. The rearrangement links TRBV19 to TRBJ2-5; perhaps TRBD1 as D (5 bases). CDR1 is LNHDA, CDR2 SQIVND, per germline (reference sequence). Trimming took 5 bases from V and 1 from J, leaving 11 bases between them. This CDR3 has 14 residues. Full variable domain (missing parts from reference TRBV19 and TRBJ2-5): DGGITQSPKYLFRKEGQNVTLSCEQNLNHDAMYWYRQDPGQGLRLIYYSQIVNDFQKGDIAEGYSVSREKKESFPLTVTSAQKNPTAFYLCASSETVFQETQYFGPGTRLLVL.

The chain carries TRBV11-3 and TRBJ2-3; D ambiguous. Per the germline V gene, CDR1 is SGHNT and CDR2 is YENEEA. The CDR3 runs to 13 residues. The V gene lost 1 base and the J gene lost 2 bases, with 4 bases spanning the gap. CDR3 amino acids: CASSLGTTDTQYF. For the CDR3, the DNA is TGTGCCAGCAGCTTAGGTACCACAGATACGCAGTATTTT.

This chain uses TRBV27 with TRBJ1-5; D is perhaps TRBD1 (6 bases). The V gene lost 8 bases and the J gene lost 2 bases, with 16 bases spanning the gap. Germline V gives CDR1 MNHEY, CDR2 SMNVEV (reference sequence). This CDR3 region has 15 residues. CDR3 sequence reads: CASGKTQGGNQPQHF. CDR3 coding DNA: TGTGCCAGCGGGAAAACACAGGGAGGCAATCAGCCCCAGCATTTT.

The chain carries TRBV7-9 and TRBJ2-1; 7 positions match TRBD2. Germline V CDR1 and CDR2: SEHNR, FQNEAQ (reference sequence). The CDR3 runs to 15 residues. V shed 5 bases and J 8 bases; nucleotides not matched to a gene: 12. This CDR3 reads CASSGSGVSLDEQFF. DNA of the CDR3: TGTGCCAGCAGCGGGAGCGGGGTGAGCTTGGATGAGCAGTTCTTC.